This record concerns one TCR beta chain sequence. CDR1 SGHRS and CDR2 YFSETQ come from the germline V gene. Losses at the gene ends were 1 base for V and 6 bases for J; bases not matched to a gene: 8. CDR3 size: 16 residues. This sample is part of a study of T cell responses to AZD1222 COVID-19 vaccine. TCRdb's table, derived via immunoSEQ multiplex PCR, lists solely in-frame clones and lacks some. The sample consists of approximately 140,000 clones, around 90% of them appearing once. The sequencing here drew on peripheral blood, taken 28 days after the second AZD1222 dose. The V gene is TRBV5-1, the J gene TRBJ2-4; 9 bases line up with TRBD2. This receptor was identified in an adult who received the AZD1222 COVID-19 vaccine. As DNA, the CDR3 is TGCGCCAGCAGCTTGCGGGCGGGAGGGCCGGGAAACATTCAGTACTTC. As protein: CASSLRAGGPGNIQYF.